The clone carrying this T cell receptor beta chain was seen only once. What it binds is unknown. Libraries were prepared by immunoSEQ multiplex PCR; TCRdb keeps only in-frame clonotypes and omits some of them. The profile shows some 96,000 clones, 88% of them singletons. Germline CDR1 reads SGHTA; CDR2 reads FQGTGA. The CDR3 contains 13 residues. V was trimmed by 2 bases and J by 4 bases, leaving 8 bases between them. The data derive from a study of T cell responses to AZD1222 COVID-19 vaccine. Findings of the study overall: Compared with day 0, the breadth and depth of the Spike-specific TCR repertoire rose significantly after two doses of AZD1222. At 160-218 and 743-854, vaccine-associated CD4 TCRs were dominant, and they spanned spike.

The sequence derives from an adult in good health. The sequences come from peripheral blood, collected on day 0 of AZD1222 vaccination. The V gene is TRBV7-3, the J gene TRBJ1-1, with D possibly being TRBD1 (5 bases). CDR3 sequence: CASSLGGGTEAFF. The CDR3 DNA is TGTGCCAGCAGCTTAGGGGGGGGCACTGAAGCTTTCTTT.